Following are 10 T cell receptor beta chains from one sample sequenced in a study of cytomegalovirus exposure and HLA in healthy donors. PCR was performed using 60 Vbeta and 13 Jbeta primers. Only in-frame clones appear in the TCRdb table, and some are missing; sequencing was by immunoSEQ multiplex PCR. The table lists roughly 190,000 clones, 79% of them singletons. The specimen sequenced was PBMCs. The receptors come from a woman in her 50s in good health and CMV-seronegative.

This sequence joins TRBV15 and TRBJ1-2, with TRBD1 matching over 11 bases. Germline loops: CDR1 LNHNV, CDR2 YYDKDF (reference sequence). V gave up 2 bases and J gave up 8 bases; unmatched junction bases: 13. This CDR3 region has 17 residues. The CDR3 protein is CATSRSGGTGGLSGYTF. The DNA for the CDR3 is TGTGCCACCAGCAGAAGTGGGGGGACAGGGGGTTTGAGCGGCTACACCTTC.

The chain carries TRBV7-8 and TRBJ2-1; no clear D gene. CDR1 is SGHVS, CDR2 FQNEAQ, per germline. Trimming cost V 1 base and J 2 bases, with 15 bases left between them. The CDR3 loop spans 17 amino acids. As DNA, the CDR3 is TGTGCCAGCAGCTTAGGAAGTAGCCATACGCCCTACAATGAGCAGTTCTTC. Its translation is CASSLGSSHTPYNEQFF.

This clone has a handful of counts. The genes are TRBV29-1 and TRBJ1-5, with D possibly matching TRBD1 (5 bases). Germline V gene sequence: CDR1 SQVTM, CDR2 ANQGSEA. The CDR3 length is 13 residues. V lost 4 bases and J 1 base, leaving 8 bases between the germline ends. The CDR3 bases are TGCAGCGTTGCCAGGGCCAGCAATCAGCCCCAGCATTTT. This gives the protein CSVARASNQPQHF. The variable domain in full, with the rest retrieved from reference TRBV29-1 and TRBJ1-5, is SAVISQKPSRDICQRGTSLTIQCQVDSQVTMMFWYRQQPGQSLTLIATANQGSEATYESGFVIDKFPISRPNLTFSTLTVSNMSPEDSSIYLCSVARASNQPQHFGDGTRLSIL.

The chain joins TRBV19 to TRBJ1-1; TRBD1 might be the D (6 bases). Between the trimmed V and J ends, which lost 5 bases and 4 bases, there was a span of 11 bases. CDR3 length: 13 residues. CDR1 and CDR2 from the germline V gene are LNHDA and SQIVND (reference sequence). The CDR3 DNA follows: TGTGCCAGTAGTTTATCCAGGGGCACTGAAGCTTTCTTT. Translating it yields CASSLSRGTEAFF.

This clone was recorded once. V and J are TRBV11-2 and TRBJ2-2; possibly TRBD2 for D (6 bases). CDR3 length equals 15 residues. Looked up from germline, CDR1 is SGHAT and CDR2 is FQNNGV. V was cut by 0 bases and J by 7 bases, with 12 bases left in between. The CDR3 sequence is CASSLEWAGNGELFF. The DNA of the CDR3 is TGTGCCAGCAGCTTAGAATGGGCGGGGAACGGGGAGCTGTTTTTT.

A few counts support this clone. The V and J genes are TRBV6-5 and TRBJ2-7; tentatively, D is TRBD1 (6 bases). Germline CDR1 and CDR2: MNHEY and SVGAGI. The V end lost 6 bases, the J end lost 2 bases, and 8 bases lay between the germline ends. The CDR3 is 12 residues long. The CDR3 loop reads CASSPGAYEQYF. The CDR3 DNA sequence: TGTGCCAGCAGCCCAGGGGCCTACGAGCAGTACTTC.

CDR3 amino acids: CASSLEGHTNYGYTF. CDR3 bases: TGCGCCAGCAGCTTGGAGGGACATACTAACTATGGCTACACCTTC. This chain links TRBV5-1 with TRBJ1-2, with D perhaps TRBD1 (6 bases). The V end lost 0 bases, the J end lost 0 bases, and 9 bases lay between the germline ends. This CDR3 comprises 15 residues. CDR1 SGHRS and CDR2 YFSETQ come from the germline V gene.

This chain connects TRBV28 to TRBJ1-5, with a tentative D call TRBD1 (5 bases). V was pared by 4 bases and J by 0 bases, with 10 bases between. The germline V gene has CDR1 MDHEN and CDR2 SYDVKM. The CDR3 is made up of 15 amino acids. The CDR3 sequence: CASSSRTFSNQPQHF. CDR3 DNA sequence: TGTGCCAGCAGTTCCCGGACATTTAGCAATCAGCCCCAGCATTTT.

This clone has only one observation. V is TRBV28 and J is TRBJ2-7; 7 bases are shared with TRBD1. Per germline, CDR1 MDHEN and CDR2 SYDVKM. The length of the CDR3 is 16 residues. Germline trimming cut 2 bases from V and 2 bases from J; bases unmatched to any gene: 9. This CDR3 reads CASSLGPRQGTYEQYF. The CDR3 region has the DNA TGTGCCAGCAGTTTAGGCCCCCGACAGGGAACCTACGAGCAGTACTTC.

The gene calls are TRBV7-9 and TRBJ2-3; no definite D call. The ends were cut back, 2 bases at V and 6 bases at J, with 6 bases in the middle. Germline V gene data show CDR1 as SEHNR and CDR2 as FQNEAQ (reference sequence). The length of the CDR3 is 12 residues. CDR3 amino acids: CASSLNGDTQYF. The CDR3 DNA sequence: TGTGCCAGCAGCTTAAACGGGGATACGCAGTATTTT.